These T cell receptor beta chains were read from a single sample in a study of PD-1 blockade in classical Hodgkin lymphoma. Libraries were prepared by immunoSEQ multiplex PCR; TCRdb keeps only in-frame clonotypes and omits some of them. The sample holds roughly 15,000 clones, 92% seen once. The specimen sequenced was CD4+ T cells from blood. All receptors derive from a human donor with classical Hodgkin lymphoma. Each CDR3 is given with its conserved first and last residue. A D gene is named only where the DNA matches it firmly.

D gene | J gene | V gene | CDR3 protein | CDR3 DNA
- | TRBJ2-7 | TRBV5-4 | CATLRYEQYF | TGTGCCACCCTCCGCTACGAGCAGTACTTC
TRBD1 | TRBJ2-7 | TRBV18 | CASSRGTGAYEQYF | TGTGCCAGCTCAAGGGGGACAGGGGCCTACGAGCAGTACTTC
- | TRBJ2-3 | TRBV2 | CASSEYPDTQYF | TGTGCCAGCAGTGAATATCCGGATACGCAGTATTTT
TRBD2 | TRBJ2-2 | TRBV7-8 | CASSASGRDTGELFF | TGTGCCAGCAGCGCAAGCGGGAGGGACACCGGGGAGCTGTTTTTT
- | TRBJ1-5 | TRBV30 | CALGRDSNQPQHF | TGTGCCTTAGGACGTGATAGCAATCAGCCCCAGCATTTT
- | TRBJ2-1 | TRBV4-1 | CASSPSYNEQFF | TGCGCCAGCAGCCCGTCCTACAATGAGCAGTTCTTC
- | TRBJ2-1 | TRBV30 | CAWSLGIGTIYNEQFF | TGTGCCTGGAGTTTAGGGATAGGGACGATCTACAATGAGCAGTTCTTC
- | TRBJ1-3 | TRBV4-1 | CASSQGAGSGNTIYF | TGCGCCAGCAGCCAAGGTGCAGGCTCTGGAAACACCATATATTTT
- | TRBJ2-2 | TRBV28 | CASSLGGTMSGELFF | TGTGCCAGCAGTTTGGGCGGGACGATGTCAGGGGAGCTGTTTTTT
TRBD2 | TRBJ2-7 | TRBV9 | CASSGSGIMREQYF | TGTGCCAGCAGCGGCAGCGGGATTATGCGCGAGCAGTACTTC
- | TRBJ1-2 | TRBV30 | CAWSATLNYGYTF | TGTGCCTGGAGTGCGACTCTTAACTATGGCTACACCTTC
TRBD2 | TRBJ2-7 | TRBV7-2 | CASSSVGRESYEQYF | TGTGCCAGCAGCTCCGTTGGGCGGGAGTCCTACGAGCAGTACTTC
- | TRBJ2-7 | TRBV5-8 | CASSLLGGAREQYF | TGTGCCAGCAGCTTGTTGGGGGGGGCGCGGGAGCAGTACTTC